One sample yielded the 21 T cell receptor beta chains listed below, sequenced in a study of CD8+ T cells in alopecia areata. Once RNA had been extracted, it was reverse transcribed into cDNA to act as the sequencing template. Some clones are missing from TCRdb's copy, which holds only in-frame ones; the method was immunoSEQ multiplex PCR. The sample contains about 180,000 clones, approximately 50% of which appear only once. Documented treatment: oral pan-JAK inhibitor, 5-10 mg twice daily. The sample consisted of CD8+ T cells sorted from blood, taken at roughly week 52, from a patient treated with tofacitinib. The receptors come from a human donor with alopecia areata.

This sequence joins TRBV30 and TRBJ1-3, with a weak D call TRBD1 (6 bases). This CDR3 is 15 amino acids long. The germline CDR1 and CDR2 sequences are GTSNPN and SVGIG (reference sequence). The ends were cut back, 2 bases at V and 0 bases at J, with 11 bases in the middle. The CDR3 loop is CAWSWGASSGNTIYF. The CDR3 region has the DNA TGTGCCTGGAGTTGGGGGGCTTCCTCTGGAAACACCATATATTTT.

A few counts support this clone. The chain uses TRBV27 and TRBJ2-7; TRBD2 aligns across 12 bases. CDR3 length equals 14 residues. Germline V gene lookup returns CDR1 MNHEY and CDR2 SMNVEV (reference sequence). V was pared by 6 bases and J by 6 bases, with 6 bases of the junction left unmatched. CDR3 coding DNA: TGTGCCAGCAGGATACTAGCGGGGGGTTCCGAGCAGTACTTC. It specifies CASRILAGGSEQYF.

This clone showed up just a few times. For the CDR3, the DNA is TGCGCCAGCAGCTGGGACCACCTACAGGGGAGGGGAACAGATACGCAGTATTTT. It specifies CASSWDHLQGRGTDTQYF. This chain joins TRBV5-1 and TRBJ2-3; the D gene could be TRBD1 or TRBD2 (7 bases each). The CDR3 loop spans 18 amino acids. The V gene lost 3 bases and the J gene lost 3 bases, with 23 bases spanning the gap. Germline lookup yields CDR1 SGHRS and CDR2 YFSETQ.

The chain is built from TRBV29-1 and TRBJ2-1; 14 positions agree with TRBD2. Germline assignment: CDR1 SQVTM and CDR2 ANQGSEA. Trimming removed 2 bases from V and 4 bases from J; junction bases left unmatched: 4. The CDR3 spans 16 residues. CDR3 loop: CSVEPTSGGAYNEQFF. CDR3 bases: TGCAGCGTTGAACCGACTAGCGGGGGGGCGTACAATGAGCAGTTCTTC.

This chain links TRBV7-6 with TRBJ1-6, with TRBD1 matching over 7 bases. Germline loops: CDR1 SGHVS, CDR2 FNYEAQ. The CDR3 contains 14 residues. The V gene end was trimmed by 7 bases and the J gene end by 4 bases; junction bases not matched to a gene: 4. This CDR3 reads CASTKGQYNSPLHF. The DNA for the CDR3 is TGTGCCAGCACCAAGGGACAGTATAATTCACCCCTCCACTTT.

The V call is TRBV4-2, the J call TRBJ2-7; 14 bases line up with TRBD2. V shed 4 bases and J 7 bases; nucleotides not matched to a gene: 6. Germline-derived CDR1 and CDR2 are LGHNA and YNFKEQ. CDR3 length: 15 residues. Written as DNA, the CDR3 is TGTGCCAGCAGCCTGACTAGCGGGGGGGATAGGGAGCAGTACTTC. It is translated as CASSLTSGGDREQYF.

The DNA of the CDR3 is TGTGCCAGCTCAGGCAGGGGCGCGACCCACCAAGAGACCCAGTACTTC. The encoded protein is CASSGRGATHQETQYF. The V call is TRBV18, the J call TRBJ2-5; weak D call: TRBD1 (6 bases). This CDR3 comprises 16 residues. From germline, CDR1 is KGHSH and CDR2 LQKENI. The V end was cut by 5 bases, the J end by 0 bases, with 16 bases between.

V gene TRBV5-1 combines with J gene TRBJ2-7, with 8 bases fitting TRBD1. This CDR3 is built from 14 residues. CDR1 and CDR2 from the germline V gene are SGHRS and YFSETQ. The V segment lost 4 bases and the J segment 2 bases; nucleotides outside the gene matches: 5. The CDR3 sequence is CASSGGTGTYEQYF. In nucleotides, the CDR3 is TGCGCCAGCAGCGGAGGGACAGGTACCTACGAGCAGTACTTC. Looking up the rest from reference TRBV5-1 and TRBJ2-7 gives the full variable domain: KAGVTQTPRYLIKTRGQQVTLSCSPISGHRSVSWYQQTPGQGLQFLFEYFSETQRNKGNFPGRFSGRQFSNSRSEMNVSTLELGDSALYLCASSGGTGTYEQYFGPGTRLTVT.

The chain couples TRBV15 to TRBJ1-2; tentatively, D is TRBD1 (6 bases). CDR3 length: 15 amino acids. Germline CDR1 and CDR2: LNHNV and YYDKDF (reference sequence). Deletions cut 3 bases from V and 7 bases from J, with 18 bases between. The CDR3 bases are TGTGCCACCAGCAGCGCCCTACAGGGTCGGTCTGGCTACACCTTC. Protein product: CATSSALQGRSGYTF.

The chain is built from TRBV14 and TRBJ2-3; D unresolved. V was cut by 2 bases and J by 5 bases, with 23 bases left in between. Germline CDR1 reads SGHDN; CDR2 reads FVKESK. The CDR3 spans 18 residues. This CDR3 is CASSQRIIQALDGDTQYF. DNA of the CDR3: TGTGCCAGCAGCCAACGGATAATTCAAGCTCTTGACGGAGATACGCAGTATTTT.

With respect to this clone: Distinct nucleotide sequences in the sample also encode this CDR3. The chain is built from TRBV30 and TRBJ2-1; D unclear. This CDR3 has 12 residues. Between the trimmed V and J ends, which lost 0 bases and 7 bases, there was a span of 7 bases. Germline-derived CDR1 and CDR2 are GTSNPN and SVGIG (reference sequence). The CDR3 here is CAWSVLGNEQFF. The CDR3 bases are TGTGCCTGGAGTGTACTCGGTAATGAGCAGTTCTTC.

The chain carries TRBV15 and TRBJ1-5; no clear D gene. Germline-derived CDR1 and CDR2 are LNHNV and YYDKDF (reference sequence). The V end was cut by 3 bases, the J end by 9 bases, with 12 bases between. The CDR3 has 13 amino acids. This chain's CDR3 is CATSRARFWPQHF. CDR3 DNA: TGTGCCACCAGCAGGGCCAGGTTTTGGCCCCAGCATTTT.

This clone was detected only a few times. The V gene is TRBV4-1, the J gene TRBJ2-5; the match to TRBD2 covers 9 bases. The trim removed 6 bases at V and 1 base at J, leaving 15 bases unmatched. From germline, CDR1 is MGHRA and CDR2 YSYEKL. This CDR3 has 18 amino acids. The CDR3 DNA reads as TGCGCCAGCAGGCTTGGGACCATAGCGGGGGCCACCCAAGAGACCCAGTACTTC. Its translation is CASRLGTIAGATQETQYF.

This clone appeared a single time. The CDR3 reads CASSYVAVNTEAFF. The DNA of the CDR3 is TGTGCCAGCAGTTACGTCGCAGTGAACACTGAAGCTTTCTTT. V and J are TRBV6-5 and TRBJ1-1; unclear D gene. The germline V and J ends were trimmed by 2 bases and 0 bases, with 7 bases remaining between them. Germline CDR1 is MNHEY and CDR2 is SVGAGI. The CDR3 sequence is 14 residues long.

The chain is built from TRBV5-4 and TRBJ1-1, with D uncertain. The V end was cut by 3 bases, the J end by 5 bases, with 8 bases between. CDR1 SGHNT and CDR2 YYREEE come from the germline V gene (reference sequence). The CDR3 extends over 12 amino acids. The CDR3 bases are TGTGCCAGCAGCTCGGACTGGACTGAAGCTTTCTTT. Its protein is CASSSDWTEAFF.

The chain couples TRBV5-6 to TRBJ1-1; 9 nucleotides agree with TRBD1. The trim removed 4 bases at V and 3 bases at J, leaving 7 bases unmatched. The CDR3 contains 15 residues. Germline V gene sequence: CDR1 SGHDT, CDR2 YYEEEE. CDR3 bases: TGTGCCAGCAGCCTTATGACAGGGGGTCACACTGAAGCTTTCTTT. Its protein product is CASSLMTGGHTEAFF.

The chain is built from TRBV6-1 and TRBJ2-5; TRBD1 agrees at 9 bases. The germline CDR1 and CDR2 sequences are MNHNS and SASEGT. CDR3 length: 13 amino acids. Trimming removed 10 bases from V and 5 bases from J; junction bases left unmatched: 8. Here the CDR3 reads CATIQGAGETQYF. Written as DNA, the CDR3 is TGTGCCACCATACAGGGGGCAGGGGAGACCCAGTACTTC.

V is TRBV11-2 and J is TRBJ1-6; D unresolved. Germline-derived CDR1 and CDR2 are SGHAT and FQNNGV. Trimming took off 2 bases at V and 10 bases at J, with 9 bases between the two ends. This CDR3 is 13 amino acids long. CDR3 in DNA: TGTGCCAGCAGCTTATCCCAAGGGTCACCCCTCCACTTT. As protein: CASSLSQGSPLHF. Based on the CDR3 plus reference TRBV11-2 and TRBJ1-6, the full variable domain is EAGVAQSPRYKIIEKRQSVAFWCNPISGHATLYWYQQILGQGPKLLIQFQNNGVVDDSQLPKDRFSAERLKGVDSTLKIQPAKLEDSAVYLCASSLSQGSPLHFGNGTRLTVT.

The rearrangement joins TRBV30 to TRBJ1-1, with 7 bases that match TRBD1. V lost 0 bases, J lost 1 base, and 5 bases stayed unmatched. Germline loops: CDR1 GTSNPN, CDR2 SVGIG (reference sequence). This CDR3 has 15 residues. CDR3 protein: CAWSVLAGGNTEAFF. The CDR3 DNA follows: TGTGCCTGGAGTGTACTGGCAGGGGGGAACACTGAAGCTTTCTTT.

The chain is built from TRBV25-1 and TRBJ1-2; possibly TRBD1 for D (5 bases). The CDR3 is made up of 14 amino acids. The ends were cut back, 2 bases at V and 8 bases at J, with 15 bases in the middle. Per germline, CDR1 MGHDK and CDR2 SYGVNS. CDR3 in DNA: TGTGCCAGCAGTGAACCCGGGACGGCCGCAGGCTACACCTTC. Translation: CASSEPGTAAGYTF.

This clone came up a few times. The V and J genes are TRBV9 and TRBJ2-1; D uncertain. CDR3 size: 13 residues. Trimming removed 4 bases from V and 9 bases from J, with 14 bases in between. The germline CDR1 and CDR2 sequences are SGDLS and YYNGEE. This CDR3 is CASSPYYYAEQFF. CDR3 nucleotides: TGTGCCAGCAGCCCCTACTACTACGCTGAGCAGTTCTTC.